The 9 T cell receptor beta chains reported below all come from one sample, sequenced in a study of graft-versus-host responses after intestinal transplantation. These receptors have no identified antigens. Using immunoSEQ multiplex PCR, the repertoire was profiled, and TCRdb retains in-frame clones only, with some absent. The sample lists fewer than 95,000 clones, 85% to 95% occurring once. Sequenced material: unstimulated CD8+ T cells sorted from spleen or lymph node cells, taken before transplant. The receptors come from a human donor who was the organ donor for an intestinal transplant.

V gene TRBV30 combines with J gene TRBJ2-7; TRBD1 matches at 9 bases. This CDR3 region has 14 residues. The V gene end was trimmed by 5 bases and the J gene end by 4 bases; junction bases not matched to a gene: 9. Germline CDR1 and CDR2: GTSNPN and SVGIG (reference sequence). CDR3 loop: CAWERGQGPYEQYF. CDR3 DNA: TGTGCCTGGGAAAGGGGACAGGGTCCGTACGAGCAGTACTTC. Using reference TRBV30 and TRBJ2-7 for the parts outside the CDR3, the full variable domain is SQTIHQWPATLVQPVGSPLSLECTVEGTSNPNLYWYRQAAGRGLQLLFYSVGIGQISSEVPQNLSASRPQDRQFILSSKKLLLSDSGFYLCAWERGQGPYEQYFGPGTRLTVT.

The V and J genes are TRBV5-4 and TRBJ2-7; D is perhaps TRBD1 (5 bases). This CDR3 is 15 amino acids long. Germline V gene sequence: CDR1 SGHNT, CDR2 YYREEE (reference sequence). V was pared by 4 bases and J by 2 bases, with 16 bases between. CDR3 DNA sequence: TGTGCCAGCAGCGCCCGAATAGGGGTTGCCTACGAGCAGTACTTC. Protein product: CASSARIGVAYEQYF. The full variable domain, its missing parts supplied by reference TRBV5-4 and TRBJ2-7, is ETGVTQSPTHLIKTRGQQVTLRCSSQSGHNTVSWYQQALGQGPQFIFQYYREEENGRGNFPPRFSGLQFPNYSSELNVNALELDDSALYLCASSARIGVAYEQYFGPGTRLTVT.

The chain links TRBV4-3 to TRBJ2-3, with TRBD1 as a possible D gene (6 bases). The V end lost 4 bases, the J end lost 6 bases, and 17 bases lay between the germline ends. The germline V gene has CDR1 LGHNA and CDR2 YSLEER. There are 15 residues in the CDR3. In DNA, the CDR3 is TGCGCCAGCAGCCGGTCATTACAGGGTGCGGATACGCAGTATTTT. It codes for CASSRSLQGADTQYF.

The rearrangement links TRBV27 to TRBJ1-4; tentative D call: TRBD1 (5 bases). Trimming removed 5 bases from V and 8 bases from J, with 21 bases in between. The germline CDR1 and CDR2 sequences are MNHEY and SMNVEV (reference sequence). The CDR3 has 16 residues. CDR3 sequence reads: CASSPMGVSGREKLFF. In DNA form, the CDR3 reads TGTGCCAGCAGTCCCATGGGGGTGTCAGGGAGGGAAAAACTGTTTTTT. Filled out from reference TRBV27 and TRBJ1-4, the complete variable domain reads EAQVTQNPRYLITVTGKKLTVTCSQNMNHEYMSWYRQDPGLGLRQIYYSMNVEVTDKGDVPEGYKVSRKEKRNFPLILESPSPNQTSLYFCASSPMGVSGREKLFFGSGTQLSVL.

V gene TRBV18 combines with J gene TRBJ2-1; 10 bases match TRBD2. After removal of 2 bases from V and 8 bases from J, the junction contained 9 bases not matched to a gene. There are 16 residues in the CDR3. The V gene's germline CDR1 is KGHSH and CDR2 LQKENI. This CDR3 is CASSPYASGGIYEQFF. The CDR3 DNA reads as TGTGCCAGCTCACCATATGCTAGCGGGGGTATCTATGAGCAGTTCTTC.

The DNA of the CDR3 is TGTGCCAGCAGCCCCGTCCAGGCGACTATATACGAGCAGTACTTC. Translation gives CASSPVQATIYEQYF. This chain uses TRBV7-9 with TRBJ2-7, with TRBD2 as a possible D gene (5 bases). V dropped 5 bases and J dropped 4 bases, with 18 bases sitting between them. Germline CDR1 reads SEHNR; CDR2 reads FQNEAQ (reference sequence). CDR3 length: 15 amino acids.

CDR3 region: CSVEDQGYTF. CDR3 DNA sequence: TGCAGCGTTGAAGATCAGGGCTACACCTTC. V usage is TRBV29-1 and J usage is TRBJ1-2; unclear D gene. The CDR3 length is 10 residues. Trimming removed 0 bases from V and 8 bases from J, with 4 bases in between. Germline V gene sequence: CDR1 SQVTM, CDR2 ANQGSEA. The full variable domain, its missing parts supplied by reference TRBV29-1 and TRBJ1-2, is SAVISQKPSRDICQRGTSLTIQCQVDSQVTMMFWYRQQPGQSLTLIATANQGSEATYESGFVIDKFPISRPNLTFSTLTVSNMSPEDSSIYLCSVEDQGYTFGSGTRLTVV.

The rearrangement links TRBV7-7 to TRBJ2-1, with 7 positions matching TRBD2. CDR1 and CDR2 from the germline V gene are SSHAT and FNYEAQ (reference sequence). The V and J ends lost 1 base and 3 bases, in that order; junction bases with no gene match: 9. This CDR3 region has 17 residues. The DNA for the CDR3 is TGTGCCAGCAGCTTAGGCTCTCGGTCTAGCGGCTACAATGAGCAGTTCTTC. Translated: CASSLGSRSSGYNEQFF.

The J gene is TRBJ1-5, the V gene TRBV4-3; no reliable D call. CDR3 length equals 14 residues. Germline V CDR1 and CDR2: LGHNA, YSLEER. Trimming removed 1 base at V and 4 bases at J, with 8 bases between. The chain's CDR3 is CASSQVSGNQPQHF. The CDR3 bases are TGCGCCAGCAGCCAAGTATCCGGGAATCAGCCCCAGCATTTT.